This section outlines one T cell receptor (beta chain) sequence together with its context. A universal primer site and UMIs were added as TCR cDNA was made by 5'RACE template switching. TCRdb fed the 5' RACE reads into MiXCR, producing one record per CDR3 protein. The table records 450,000 to 600,000 distinct CDR3 sequences, around 16% of them present only once. The entry originates in a study of T cells after yellow fever vaccination. The V and J ends lost 3 bases and 4 bases respectively, with 9 bases between them. Germline V gives CDR1 LNHDA, CDR2 SQIVND (reference sequence). The CDR3 runs 13 residues.

This clonotype originated in a man aged 18-30 years who received the YFV17D yellow fever vaccine. The gene calls are TRBV19 and TRBJ1-2, with a weak D call TRBD1 (5 bases). Sequencing used PBMCs, obtained more than 4 days after the first yellow fever vaccination. CDR3 bases: TGTGCCAGTAGTATTGACAGCCCCTATGGCTACACCTTC. This gives the protein CASSIDSPYGYTF. Full variable domain (missing parts from reference TRBV19 and TRBJ1-2): DGGITQSPKYLFRKEGQNVTLSCEQNLNHDAMYWYRQDPGQGLRLIYYSQIVNDFQKGDIAEGYSVSREKKESFPLTVTSAQKNPTAFYLCASSIDSPYGYTFGSGTRLTVV.